This T cell receptor beta chain was sequenced in a study of CD4 T cells in relation to SARS-CoV-2 and coronaviruses. In the study overall: TCR beta CDR3s were sequenced after roughly 10-day antigen culture of PBMCs. Points from the study as a whole: Crossreactive clones expanded significantly less to SARS-CoV-2 than monoreactive clones. This crossreactivity analysis covered spike protein alone, no other viral proteins.

Germline CDR1 is LGHDT and CDR2 is YNNKEL (reference sequence). Between the trimmed V and J ends, which lost 4 bases and 4 bases, there was a span of 18 bases. The CDR3 runs to 16 residues. Repertoires were generated with immunoSEQ multiplex PCR, while TCRdb's copy carries only in-frame clones and drops some. Among 25,000 to 30,000 clones listed, 70% to 85% were seen once. Concerning this clone: The antigen is not known.

Unexposed donor CD4+ T cells date from about 2011-2018, before the COVID-19 pandemic. After less than 11 days of culture, CD4+ T cells were isolated. Testing used SARS-CoV-2 S/N and four cold-coronavirus spikes on unexposed-donor CD4+ T cells, cells permitting. This TCR was recovered from a human donor in good health. The sequencing input was CD4+ T cells from PBMCs, cultured in vitro. The chain uses TRBV3-1 (or the pseudogene TRBV3-2) and TRBJ2-3, with D possibly matching TRBD2 (5 bases). For the CDR3, the DNA is TGTGCCAGCAGCCCAGACGGGATCCCTTTCCCAGATACGCAGTATTTT. It is translated as CASSPDGIPFPDTQYF.